This T cell receptor beta chain was sequenced in a study of shared clonotypes between healthy human individuals (dated by TCRdb to 2020 to 2022). Regarding the complete study: The cohort comprised a couple of women and three men aged 18 to 49 years. For each donor, CD4 naive and CD4 memory were each run on three plates, CD8 naive on two plates, and CD8 memory on one plate. Blood TCR repertoires of a handful of healthy adults were deeply sequenced to estimate repertoire size and the extent of clonotype sharing between individuals. To increase sequencing depth and limit assay-specific biases, TCR repertoire library preparation and sequencing were carried out by different laboratories using diverse techniques. Per donor, leukapheresis produced somewhere between about 0.8 and 9 billion PBMCs. The paper's findings and limits, for the study overall: Larger estimated clonotype richness was generally found for naive subsets than for memory subsets. Based on pairwise subsampling, the degree of clonotype sharing among donors was expected to be affected by sequencing depth. About 5% of naive CD4, roughly 3.5% of naive CD8, 2% to 2.5% of memory CD4, and less than 0.45% of memory CD8 clonotypes were shared across a few donors. Compared with non-shared clonotypes, the clonotypes found in all four sorted-subset donors had higher generation probabilities. Incomplete sequencing was indicated by rarefaction of sorted-subset datasets, despite the large sequencing depth. Only blood was sampled, and tissue TCR repertoires likely differ from those in blood. Because the study included only a small number of donors, the genetic and exposure-history diversity represented was limited.

The donors were healthy, HIV-negative adults who had no recently reported acute infections or vaccinations. Every donor was a Caucasian adult residing in Nashville, Tennessee, USA. Magnetic negative selection was used to enrich CD4+ T cells, after which naive cells were positively selected on CD45RA and the negative fraction became the memory subset. After blood collection by leukapheresis, PBMCs were isolated using Ficoll-Histopaque density gradient centrifugation and then cryopreserved in the vapor phase of liquid nitrogen. Analytical flow cytometry was used to check the purity and quantity of each magnetically sorted T cell population. Genomic DNA was isolated from each sorted fraction and quantified by UV absorbance on a Nanodrop 2000c. This clone has only a few counts. Its antigen target is currently unknown. No much larger clone exists at a distance of one base, and base qualities are not known.

TCR CDR3 regions were amplified from genomic DNA by multiplex PCR using the deep immunoSEQ assay. Extracted genomic DNA from each cell subset was spread evenly across all wells of several immunoSEQ 96-well plates, with each plate serving as a replicate. For sorted subsets, each replicate PCR was loaded with 200 ng genomic DNA, equivalent to some 27,000 T cell genomes. Purified libraries were measured with a Qubit 3.0 fluorometer, size-checked on a Bioanalyzer 2100, and measured again with the KAPA Library Quantification kit. Each immunoSEQ 96-well plate was sequenced on its own single-read 150-cycle Illumina NextSeq 550 flow cell. On the authors' methods: The immunoSEQ output contained only junctional sequences without quality scores, so filtering could not match that applied to full-length reads. Sequences were annotated with PyIR, a Python wrapper for IgBLAST v1.9, using IMGT germline references to assign V/J genes and CDR3. Reads were filtered out if the reads had weak V/J assignments (E-value above 1e-6), no CDR3, stop codons, out-of-frame junctions, or ambiguous translated residues. V3J clonotypes were defined by identical inferred V gene, J gene, and CDR3 amino acid sequence. Percentage overlap between repertoires was computed as shared unique clonotypes divided by the size of the smaller repertoire. Richness of each repertoire was evaluated using RTK rarefaction, the Chao1 estimator, and Recon v2.1 estimates of unobserved clonotypes. Generation probabilities were computed with OLGA for all TCRbeta clonotypes obtained by the gDNA method from several donors. TCRdb holds this immuneACCESS table with in-frame rearrangements only. Some clones are missing; in checked studies, unresolved V genes explain under half, and the rest has no known cause. V, J and clone size derive from that table, while D and trimming were established from the DNA sequence. The sample table records 550,000 to 850,000 clones; 72% of these occur just once. The ten largest clones take up over 1.5% of the sample.

CDR1 is given as SGHAT and CDR2 as FQNNGV, both from the germline V gene. The germline ends are 9 bases apart after V is trimmed by 5 bases and J by 1 base. The CDR3 spans 15 residues, from the cysteine through the phenylalanine. The read is trimmed to its CDR3 DNA, 45 bases read in frame from base 1. The chain links TRBV11-2 with TRBJ2-6, with TRBD1 as a weak D call on 6 bases. Sequences were obtained from memory CD4+ T cells sorted from blood. The cell subset or site label corresponds to: CD45RA-negative fraction. The receptor was derived from a woman aged 25 to 39 in good health. CDR3 loop: CASSKDSSGANVLTF. The nucleotide sequence is given as TGTGCCAGCAGCAAGGACAGTTCTGGGGCCAACGTCCTGACTTTC.